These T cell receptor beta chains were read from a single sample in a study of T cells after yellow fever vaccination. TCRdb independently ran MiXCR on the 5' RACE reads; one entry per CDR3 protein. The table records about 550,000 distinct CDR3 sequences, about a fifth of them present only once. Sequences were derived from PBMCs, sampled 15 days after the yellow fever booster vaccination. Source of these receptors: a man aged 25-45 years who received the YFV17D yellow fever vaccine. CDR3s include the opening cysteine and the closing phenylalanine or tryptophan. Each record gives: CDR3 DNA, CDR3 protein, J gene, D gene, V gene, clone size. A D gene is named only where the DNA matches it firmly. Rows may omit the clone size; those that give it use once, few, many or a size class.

TGTGCCAGCAGAACAACAGGGGGGTTCAGCAACGAGCAGTACTTC,CASRTTGGFSNEQYF,TRBJ2-7,TRBD1,TRBV6-1,few
TGCGCCAGCAGCTTGGAGGGGCGAGCACGAGAGACCCAGTACTTC,CASSLEGRARETQYF,TRBJ2-5,-,TRBV5-1,-
TGTGCCAGCAGCCGAGGAACAGGGATTTCGTCCTACGAGCAGTACTTC,CASSRGTGISSYEQYF,TRBJ2-7,-,TRBV7-9,few
TGCGCCAGCAGCTTAGAATTTGGGGCCTACAATGAGCAGTTCTTC,CASSLEFGAYNEQFF,TRBJ2-1,-,TRBV5-1,few
TGTGCCAGCAGTGACCAGCGACGAATTCCTGAGCAGTTCTTC,CASSDQRRIPEQFF,TRBJ2-1,-,TRBV25-1,-
TGTGCCAGCAGCGTTGCAGGGAAAAACATTCAGTACTTC,CASSVAGKNIQYF,TRBJ2-4,-,TRBV5-8,few
TGTGCCAGCAGCTTAGAACTCGCGGCGGGCGGGGAGCTGTTTTTT,CASSLELAAGGELFF,TRBJ2-2,-,TRBV7-2,-
TGTGCCAGCAGTTACCAGGCTACCGGGACAGGGGGCTCCACCCTCCACTTT,CASSYQATGTGGSTLHF,TRBJ1-6,TRBD1,TRBV6-5,-
TGTGCCAGCAGCATAACGACAGGGCGCACAGATACGCAGTATTTT,CASSITTGRTDTQYF,TRBJ2-3,TRBD1,TRBV7-3,few
TGTGCCAGCCTCGGGACCCCGGGTGAAGCTTTCTTT,CASLGTPGEAFF,TRBJ1-1,-,TRBV11-1,many
TGTGCCAGCAGCCAAGCGATTACAAGACTAGCGAGCAACACCGGGGAGCTGTTTTTT,CASSQAITRLASNTGELFF,TRBJ2-2,TRBD2,TRBV14,-
TGTGCCAGCAGCAAAAGTCCGGTCACCTACACAGATACGCAGTATTTT,CASSKSPVTYTDTQYF,TRBJ2-3,-,TRBV7-6,-
TGTGCCAGCAGCCGACAGGGGACCTATGGCTACACCTTC,CASSRQGTYGYTF,TRBJ1-2,TRBD1,TRBV5-6,-
TGCAGTGCCCTCGGGACCCCGGAGGGGCAAGATACGCAGTATTTT,CSALGTPEGQDTQYF,TRBJ2-3,-,TRBV20-1,few
TGTGCCACCAGCAGAGATATCAGGCAAGAGACCCAGTACTTC,CATSRDIRQETQYF,TRBJ2-5,-,TRBV15,-
TGTGCCAGCTCACCGTCACTAGCGGGAATCACCGGGGAGCTGTTTTTT,CASSPSLAGITGELFF,TRBJ2-2,TRBD2,TRBV18,few
TGTGCCAGCAGTTACTCGAAACTAGCGGGAGACTACGAGCAGTACTTC,CASSYSKLAGDYEQYF,TRBJ2-7,TRBD2,TRBV6-2/TRBV6-3,-
TGTGCCTGGAGTGTACTCAGGGAGCAGTTCTTC,CAWSVLREQFF,TRBJ2-1,-,TRBV30,-
TGTGCCAGCAGCTTAGCCCAGGGCGTGAATTCACCCCTCCACTTT,CASSLAQGVNSPLHF,TRBJ1-6,-,TRBV7-2,-
TGTGCCAGCAGTTACGGAGTTCAGCCCCAGCATTTT,CASSYGVQPQHF,TRBJ1-5,-,TRBV6-2/TRBV6-3,-
TGTGCCAGCAGCTTGCGGAGAGGCAGGGGGCCCTCCTACGAGCAGTACTTC,CASSLRRGRGPSYEQYF,TRBJ2-7,TRBD1,TRBV5-6,-
TGTGCCAGCAGCTTAGCGGTTAGAACTAGCGCCTACGAGCAGTACTTC,CASSLAVRTSAYEQYF,TRBJ2-7,TRBD2,TRBV7-2,few
TGTGCCAGCAGAGCTTTAGTCACCGCCAATGAGCAGTTCTTC,CASRALVTANEQFF,TRBJ2-1,-,TRBV7-8,few
TGTGCCAGCAGTGAATCCCCTTGGAGGGGGGGTAACACCATATATTTT,CASSESPWRGGNTIYF,TRBJ1-3,-,TRBV25-1,-
TGTGCCAGCAGTTACTCGGGCAGGGGGCCTTACGAGCAGTACTTC,CASSYSGRGPYEQYF,TRBJ2-7,TRBD1,TRBV6-5,few
TGCAGTGCTAGAGAGGTTAGCGGTGGTGGGAGCTCCTACAATGAGCAGTTCTTC,CSAREVSGGGSSYNEQFF,TRBJ2-1,-,TRBV20-1,-
TGCAGTGCTGGGGACAGGGGGCGAAACGAGCAGTACTTC,CSAGDRGRNEQYF,TRBJ2-7,TRBD1,TRBV20-1,-
TGTGCCAGCAGTGAAAACCTAGCGGAGCGCACAGATACGCAGTATTTT,CASSENLAERTDTQYF,TRBJ2-3,TRBD2,TRBV6-1,-
TGTGCCAGCAATGAACAGGGGCGGGAGACCCAGTACTTC,CASNEQGRETQYF,TRBJ2-5,TRBD1,TRBV6-1,few
TGCGCCAGCAGGCCCCTAATGGACAGGGGGCGAGAGACCCAGTACTTC,CASRPLMDRGRETQYF,TRBJ2-5,TRBD1,TRBV5-1,-
TGCGCCAGCAGCTTTGGGGGGGGTAGCAATCAGCCCCAGCATTTT,CASSFGGGSNQPQHF,TRBJ1-5,-,TRBV5-1,-
TGCAGTGCATTGGGACAGGCGAATGAGCAGTTCTTC,CSALGQANEQFF,TRBJ2-1,TRBD1,TRBV20-1,-
TGTGCCACCAGTGATTTGACTAGCGGCGAGCTCAATGAGCAGTTCTTC,CATSDLTSGELNEQFF,TRBJ2-1,TRBD2,TRBV24-1,few
TGCAGTGCTAGATCCCGCGACACAGATACGCAGTATTTT,CSARSRDTDTQYF,TRBJ2-3,-,TRBV20-1,-
TGTGCCAGCAGCCCCTGGAAGGTTCTAGCCCACAATGAGCAGTTCTTC,CASSPWKVLAHNEQFF,TRBJ2-1,-,TRBV9,few
TGTGCCAGCAGCAAAGAGGGTCTTGTAGCGGGAGATTTAGGCACCGGGGAGCTGTTTTTT,CASSKEGLVAGDLGTGELFF,TRBJ2-2,-,TRBV21-1,few
TGCGCCAGCAGCCGGGGTGTCCAGTACAATGAGCAGTTCTTC,CASSRGVQYNEQFF,TRBJ2-1,-,TRBV5-1,-
TGTGCCAGCAGCCGAGCCTCCGGGCTAGCGGGGAATGAGCAGTTCTTC,CASSRASGLAGNEQFF,TRBJ2-1,TRBD2,TRBV7-2,once
TGCAGCGTTTCCGACAGGGGGAGCTACGAGCAGTACTTC,CSVSDRGSYEQYF,TRBJ2-7,TRBD1,TRBV29-1,-
TGTGCCAGCAGCTTTACAGGGGTAGGAGAGCAGTACTTC,CASSFTGVGEQYF,TRBJ2-7,TRBD1,TRBV27,-
TGTGCCAGCAGCTTCCAACTAGCAGCCTACGAGCAGTACTTC,CASSFQLAAYEQYF,TRBJ2-7,-,TRBV5-6,-
TGCAGTGCTAGAGATTCAACTAATACTAGCGGGAGTAGATACGAGCAGTACTTC,CSARDSTNTSGSRYEQYF,TRBJ2-7,TRBD2,TRBV20-1,few
TGCGCCAGCAGCTTTCCCCCGTCAGTCATGTCCTACAATGAGCAGTTCTTC,CASSFPPSVMSYNEQFF,TRBJ2-1,-,TRBV5-1,many
TGTGCCAGCAGCTCGACAGGGGTTGACGCAGATACGCAGTATTTT,CASSSTGVDADTQYF,TRBJ2-3,TRBD1,TRBV7-2,-
TGTGCCAGCAGCTTCGCTAGCGGGACATACAATGAGCAGTTCTTC,CASSFASGTYNEQFF,TRBJ2-1,TRBD2,TRBV5-6,few
TGCGCCAGCAGGTCATCACAGGATCTGAACACCGGGGAGCTGTTTTTT,CASRSSQDLNTGELFF,TRBJ2-2,-,TRBV5-1,few
TGTGCCAGCAGTTCCCATCCGTTGGTGGGTAGCCACGAGCAGTACTTC,CASSSHPLVGSHEQYF,TRBJ2-7,-,TRBV28,-
TGCAGCGGCGGAGACAGGGCATCGGACACTGAAGCTTTCTTT,CSGGDRASDTEAFF,TRBJ1-1,TRBD1,TRBV29-1,-